These 15 T cell receptor beta chains originate from one sample sequenced in a study of blood T cell repertoires in COVID-19. Assay used: immunoSEQ multiplex PCR; TCRdb lists only in-frame clones, some missing. Of tens of thousands of clones listed, 75% to 90% were seen once; the top ten hold around 9.1%. The specimen was peripheral blood. These receptors were taken from a woman of 80 years or more with active COVID-19.

This clone was picked up one time. This chain joins TRBV28 and TRBJ1-2, with D uncertain. The V end was cut by 6 bases, the J end by 1 base, with 15 bases between. Germline V gene data show CDR1 as MDHEN and CDR2 as SYDVKM. The CDR3 loop spans 15 amino acids. This CDR3 is CASSPGRVGNYGYTF. In DNA form, the CDR3 reads TGTGCCAGCAGCCCTGGGAGGGTCGGTAACTATGGCTACACCTTC.

The chain is built from TRBV30 and TRBJ2-1, with D maybe TRBD2 (6 bases). V was pared by 1 base and J by 0 bases, with 13 bases between. The CDR3 spans 16 residues. CDR1 and CDR2 (germline): GTSNPN, SVGIG (reference sequence). The CDR3 loop reads CAWSGLAGSSYNEQFF. In DNA, the CDR3 is TGTGCCTGGAGTGGTTTGGCGGGGAGCTCCTACAATGAGCAGTTCTTC.

The rearrangement uses TRBV7-9 and TRBJ1-2, with 8 positions matching TRBD1. Trimming cost V 1 base and J 4 bases; bases outside gene matches: 8. The V gene's germline CDR1 is SEHNR and CDR2 FQNEAQ (reference sequence). This CDR3 contains 16 residues. CDR3 amino acids: CASSLGTGSGIYGYTF. The CDR3 bases are TGTGCCAGCAGCTTAGGGACAGGGAGCGGAATCTATGGCTACACCTTC.

This sequence joins TRBV4-3 and TRBJ2-3; TRBD2 matches 9 bases. CDR1 LGHNA and CDR2 YSLEER come from the germline V gene. The CDR3 runs to 17 residues. V was clipped by 1 base and J by 4 bases; unmatched bases: 9. The CDR3 loop is CASSQVVPRGGADTQYF. CDR3 bases: TGCGCCAGCAGCCAAGTTGTCCCGCGGGGGGGGGCAGATACGCAGTATTTT.

This clone was counted once. V and J are TRBV28 and TRBJ1-6; D is unresolved. V dropped 4 bases and J dropped 6 bases, with 13 bases sitting between them. This CDR3 region has 15 residues. Germline assignment: CDR1 MDHEN and CDR2 SYDVKM. CDR3 coding DNA: TGTGCCAGCAGTTCAACAGAATCGATTAATTCACCCCTCCACTTT. Its protein is CASSSTESINSPLHF. Using reference TRBV28 and TRBJ1-6 for the parts outside the CDR3, the full variable domain is DVKVTQSSRYLVKRTGEKVFLECVQDMDHENMFWYRQDPGLGLRLIYFSYDVKMKEKGDIPEGYSVSREKKERFSLILESASTNQTSMYLCASSSTESINSPLHFGNGTRLTVT.

V and J are TRBV5-1 and TRBJ2-3; D call uncertain. Deletions cut 0 bases from V and 1 base from J, with 9 bases between. Germline V gene data show CDR1 as SGHRS and CDR2 as YFSETQ. This CDR3 spans 15 amino acids. CDR3 in amino acids: CASSLGGPRTDTQYF. The DNA of the CDR3 is TGCGCCAGCAGCTTGGGTGGCCCCCGCACAGATACGCAGTATTTT.

The chain combines TRBV3-1 (or the pseudogene TRBV3-2) with TRBJ2-3, with 10 bases identical to TRBD2. The CDR3 has 17 amino acids. Germline V CDR1 and CDR2: LGHDT, YNNKEL (reference sequence). The V and J ends lost 1 base and 4 bases, in that order; junction bases with no gene match: 8. CDR3 sequence: CASSQVRTSGAPDTQYF. DNA of the CDR3: TGTGCCAGCAGCCAAGTCCGGACTAGCGGAGCCCCAGATACGCAGTATTTT.

This chain joins TRBV7-9 and TRBJ1-6, with D maybe TRBD1 (5 bases). Germline CDR1 is SEHNR and CDR2 is FQNEAQ (reference sequence). The V end lost 5 bases, the J end lost 4 bases, and 9 bases lay between the germline ends. The CDR3 length is 14 residues. The CDR3 DNA follows: TGTGCCAGCAGCGGTAGACAGTATAATTCACCCCTCCACTTT. Translating it yields CASSGRQYNSPLHF.

This chain links TRBV5-4 with TRBJ2-3; D is possibly TRBD1 (5 bases). Germline V CDR1 and CDR2: SGHNT, YYREEE (reference sequence). The CDR3 length is 14 residues. V was clipped by 4 bases and J by 0 bases, with 9 bases between them. The CDR3, as DNA: TGTGCCAGCAGCCTCGCAGGGAGCACAGATACGCAGTATTTT. Translated: CASSLAGSTDTQYF.

The CDR3 nucleotides read TGTGCCAGTAGTTTAATGACAGAGGATACGCAGTATTTT. It is translated as CASSLMTEDTQYF. The chain recombines TRBV19 with TRBJ2-3, with D perhaps TRBD1 (5 bases). This CDR3 is built from 13 residues. Germline-derived CDR1 and CDR2 are LNHDA and SQIVND (reference sequence). V was clipped by 5 bases and J by 6 bases, with 12 bases between them.

The chain employs TRBV5-1 and TRBJ1-4, with D possibly TRBD1 on 6 matching bases. CDR3 size: 14 residues. V was shortened by 2 bases and J by 6 bases, with 11 bases between the two germline ends. From germline, CDR1 is SGHRS and CDR2 YFSETQ. The CDR3 loop is CASSLQGMHEKLFF. Here the CDR3 DNA reads TGCGCCAGCAGCTTACAGGGTATGCATGAAAAACTGTTTTTT.

A single count supports this clone. The rearrangement uses TRBV28 and TRBJ1-5, with TRBD1 identical over 9 bases. Germline assignment: CDR1 MDHEN and CDR2 SYDVKM. The CDR3 length is 17 residues. Trimming took 6 bases from V and 5 from J; bases not matched to a gene: 14. For the CDR3, the DNA is TGTGCCAGCAGCCCAGGCCGCGGGACAGGGAAGGATCAGCCCCAGCATTTT. Its translation is CASSPGRGTGKDQPQHF.

The V and J genes are TRBV6-2 or TRBV6-3 and TRBJ1-5, with TRBD1 identical over 7 bases. This CDR3 has 17 amino acids. Trimming removed 1 base from V and 4 bases from J; junction bases left unmatched: 10. Germline loops: CDR1 MNHEY, CDR2 SVGEGT. The CDR3 loop is CASSYFQQGTGNQPQHF. For the CDR3, the DNA is TGTGCCAGCAGTTACTTCCAACAGGGGACGGGAAATCAGCCCCAGCATTTT.

The V call is TRBV5-5, the J call TRBJ1-1; no firm D call. The CDR3 is made up of 18 amino acids. Trimming took 0 bases from V and 4 from J, leaving 22 bases between them. Looked up from germline, CDR1 is SGHKS and CDR2 is YYEKEE (reference sequence). Here the CDR3 DNA reads TGTGCCAGCAGCTTGGCCATACCAAAAAGTTTGAGTTCCACTGAAGCTTTCTTT. Its translation is CASSLAIPKSLSSTEAFF.

This clone has only one observation. The genes are TRBV30 and TRBJ2-1, with 11 bases aligning to TRBD2. The V and J ends lost 1 base and 0 bases, in that order; junction bases with no gene match: 8. Germline lookup yields CDR1 GTSNPN and CDR2 SVGIG (reference sequence). The CDR3 sequence is 18 residues long. DNA for the CDR3: TGTGCCTGGAGTGCTAGGCTAGCGGGGGGCAGCTCCTACAATGAGCAGTTCTTC. Amino acid sequence: CAWSARLAGGSSYNEQFF. The full variable domain, its missing parts supplied by reference TRBV30 and TRBJ2-1, is SQTIHQWPATLVQPVGSPLSLECTVEGTSNPNLYWYRQAAGRGLQLLFYSVGIGQISSEVPQNLSASRPQDRQFILSSKKLLLSDSGFYLCAWSARLAGGSSYNEQFFGPGTRLTVL.